The 22 T cell receptor beta chains below were found in one sample sequenced in a study of T cell responses to AZD1222 COVID-19 vaccine. Assay: immunoSEQ multiplex PCR; the TCRdb copy retains only in-frame clones and omits some. The sample lists about 88,000 clones; approximately 88% were seen once. The input for sequencing was peripheral blood, taken 28 days after the second AZD1222 dose. These receptors were taken from an adult who received the AZD1222 COVID-19 vaccine.

This chain uses TRBV6-5 with TRBJ2-7; D remains unclear. Germline V CDR1 and CDR2: MNHEY, SVGAGI. Between the trimmed V and J ends, which lost 0 bases and 5 bases, there was a span of 8 bases. The CDR3 contains 13 residues. Written as DNA, the CDR3 is TGTGCCAGCAGTTACTCTTCCGGGCACGAGCAGTACTTC. Amino acids: CASSYSSGHEQYF.

The chain recombines TRBV6-6 with TRBJ1-5; no clear D. CDR3 length: 14 residues. V was cut by 7 bases and J by 4 bases, with 14 bases left in between. The germline V gene encodes CDR1 MNHNY and CDR2 SVGAGI (reference sequence). This chain's CDR3 is CASTQARFNQPQHF. The CDR3 DNA reads as TGTGCCAGCACCCAGGCCCGTTTTAATCAGCCCCAGCATTTT.

This rearrangement joins TRBV15 to TRBJ1-2; a possible D gene is TRBD1 (6 bases). CDR1 and CDR2 (germline): LNHNV, YYDKDF (reference sequence). This CDR3 comprises 16 residues. The V end was cut by 0 bases, the J end by 7 bases, with 18 bases between. CDR3 bases: TGTGCCACCAGCAGAGATCGGGGGAGTACAGGGCCTGGCTACACCTTC. Amino acid sequence: CATSRDRGSTGPGYTF.

This clone was detected only once. The chain is built from TRBV9 and TRBJ2-5; D not certain. The CDR3 extends over 14 amino acids. V lost 1 base and J lost 4, with 11 bases in between. Looked up from germline, CDR1 is SGDLS and CDR2 is YYNGEE. In DNA, the CDR3 is TGTGCCAGCAGCGTAAACTACCTTGCAGAGACCCAGTACTTC. It yields the protein CASSVNYLAETQYF.

This clone was seen a single time. The chain recombines TRBV5-1 with TRBJ1-1; D perhaps matches TRBD1 (5 bases). Germline V gene lookup returns CDR1 SGHRS and CDR2 YFSETQ. V was cut by 2 bases and J by 3 bases, with 8 bases left in between. This CDR3 spans 13 amino acids. The CDR3 DNA is TGCGCCAGCAGCTTAAGGGGTCACACTGAAGCTTTCTTT. Its translation is CASSLRGHTEAFF.

This chain uses TRBV15 with TRBJ1-4, with D hard to call. Germline-derived CDR1 and CDR2 are LNHNV and YYDKDF (reference sequence). V was pared by 1 base and J by 11 bases, with 11 bases between. The CDR3 extends over 13 amino acids. CDR3 sequence reads: CATSRGAGGKLFF. DNA for the CDR3: TGTGCCACCAGCAGAGGGGCAGGCGGTAAACTGTTTTTT.

The chain has TRBV19 and TRBJ1-3; D is uncertain. Germline V CDR1 and CDR2: LNHDA, SQIVND (reference sequence). V was cut by 3 bases and J by 0 bases, with 6 bases left in between. The CDR3 contains 14 residues. CDR3 protein: CASSIWFSGNTIYF. In DNA, the CDR3 is TGTGCCAGTAGTATCTGGTTCTCTGGAAACACCATATATTTT.

The chain has TRBV2 and TRBJ1-6, with no clear D. V lost 2 bases and J lost 9, with 2 bases in between. The CDR3 spans 11 residues. Germline V gives CDR1 SNHLY, CDR2 FYNNEI. The CDR3 is CASSESSPLHF. For the CDR3, the DNA is TGTGCCAGCAGTGAAAGTTCACCCCTCCACTTT.

This chain uses TRBV5-1 with TRBJ2-5, with D unresolved. The germline CDR1 and CDR2 sequences are SGHRS and YFSETQ. CDR3 length: 13 amino acids. Between the trimmed V and J ends, which lost 2 bases and 1 base, there was a span of 6 bases. In DNA form, the CDR3 reads TGCGCCAGCAGCTTTGTAGTCCAAGAGACCCAGTACTTC. Translating gives CASSFVVQETQYF.

V gene TRBV7-2 combines with J gene TRBJ2-5, with 8 bases lining up with TRBD1. The CDR3 covers 15 residues. Germline CDR1 SGHTA, CDR2 FQGNSA. The ends lost 5 bases at V and 5 bases at J; junction bases unmatched: 10. Here the CDR3 reads CASSLSQGATETQYF. Here the CDR3 DNA reads TGTGCCAGCAGCCTCAGCCAGGGGGCTACGGAGACCCAGTACTTC.

This clone has a single count. The chain uses TRBV5-4 and TRBJ2-3; 8 positions match TRBD1. Germline V lookup: CDR1 SGHNT, CDR2 YYREEE (reference sequence). The CDR3 covers 16 residues. The ends lost 0 bases at V and 1 base at J; junction bases unmatched: 4. The CDR3 region has the DNA TGTGCCAGCAGCTTGGCGCCGGGACAGGGCACAGATACGCAGTATTTT. Its translation: CASSLAPGQGTDTQYF.

J is TRBJ2-1 and V is TRBV7-3; 8 bases fit TRBD2. V shed 5 bases and J 10 bases; nucleotides not matched to a gene: 13. Germline V CDR1 and CDR2: SGHTA, FQGTGA. The CDR3 has 15 residues. DNA of the CDR3: TGTGCCAGCAGCCCCACCGGACTAGCCGGCGGGGAGCAGTTCTTC. Amino acids: CASSPTGLAGGEQFF.

The rearrangement joins TRBV11-2 to TRBJ1-3; tentatively, D is TRBD1 (6 bases). Germline V gives CDR1 SGHAT, CDR2 FQNNGV. V gave up 5 bases and J gave up 0 bases, with 11 bases separating them. The CDR3 totals 15 residues. CDR3 sequence (DNA): TGTGCCAGCAGCGAAACAGGGATCTCTGGAAACACCATATATTTT. Protein sequence: CASSETGISGNTIYF. Based on the CDR3 plus reference TRBV11-2 and TRBJ1-3, the full variable domain is EAGVAQSPRYKIIEKRQSVAFWCNPISGHATLYWYQQILGQGPKLLIQFQNNGVVDDSQLPKDRFSAERLKGVDSTLKIQPAKLEDSAVYLCASSETGISGNTIYFGEGSWLTVV.

The V call is TRBV2, the J call TRBJ1-5, with TRBD1 matching 9 bases. The V segment lost 5 bases and the J segment 7 bases; nucleotides outside the gene matches: 6. CDR1 SNHLY and CDR2 FYNNEI come from the germline V gene. The CDR3 length is 14 residues. The CDR3 DNA reads TGTGCCAGCAGTAGGACAGGGGAAGAGCAGCCCCAGCATTTT. Translating gives CASSRTGEEQPQHF.

The chain uses TRBV19 and TRBJ1-2; D possibly corresponds to TRBD1 (5 bases). V was trimmed by 10 bases and J by 5 bases, leaving 20 bases between them. This CDR3 has 14 residues. Germline-derived CDR1 and CDR2 are LNHDA and SQIVND (reference sequence). DNA for the CDR3: TGTGCCACTTCCCTACGGGGCAGGGATTATGGCTACACCTTC. This encodes CATSLRGRDYGYTF.

V gene TRBV12-3 or TRBV12-4 combines with J gene TRBJ1-6; D is unclear. The V and J ends lost 5 bases and 5 bases respectively, with 4 bases between them. The CDR3 has 12 amino acids. The DNA for the CDR3 is TGTGCCAGCAGTGGGAATAATTCACCCCTCCACTTT. This codes for CASSGNNSPLHF.

The rearrangement links TRBV2 to TRBJ2-1; D not certain. Germline V lookup: CDR1 SNHLY, CDR2 FYNNEI. This CDR3 contains 14 residues. Trimming took off 7 bases at V and 7 bases at J, with 17 bases between the two ends. The CDR3 is CASTSAVPSNEQFF. The DNA of the CDR3 is TGTGCCAGCACGTCGGCTGTTCCCTCTAATGAGCAGTTCTTC.

The chain employs TRBV5-8 and TRBJ1-2; D ambiguous. V lost 0 bases to trimming and J lost 10 bases, with 13 bases between them. Germline CDR1 SGHTS, CDR2 YDEGEE. The CDR3 totals 13 residues. The CDR3 spells CASSLGVTTPYTF. The CDR3 DNA is TGTGCCAGCAGCTTGGGCGTTACCACCCCCTACACCTTC.

This chain joins TRBV19 and TRBJ1-1; 8 nucleotides match TRBD1. This CDR3 comprises 15 residues. CDR1 is LNHDA, CDR2 SQIVND, per germline (reference sequence). J was trimmed by 5 bases and V by 4 bases; bases with no gene match: 9. In DNA form, the CDR3 reads TGTGCCAGTAGTAGCTGGACAGGGCTTAGGACTGAAGCTTTCTTT. Translated, it gives CASSSWTGLRTEAFF.

The gene calls are TRBV11-1 and TRBJ2-1; TRBD1 aligns across 9 bases. Germline trimming cut 4 bases from V and 8 bases from J; bases unmatched to any gene: 9. The CDR3 has 15 residues. Germline CDR1 SGHAT, CDR2 FQDESV (reference sequence). CDR3 region: CASSSRTGVRDEQFF. CDR3 coding DNA: TGTGCCAGCAGCTCGAGGACAGGGGTGAGGGATGAGCAGTTCTTC.

The genes are TRBV18 and TRBJ1-4, with no clear D. Trimming took 3 bases from V and 8 from J, leaving 16 bases between them. The CDR3 is 15 amino acids. The germline gives CDR1 KGHSH, CDR2 LQKENI. In DNA form, the CDR3 reads TGTGCCAGCTCACCCTCGGCTCTGGCGGGGGAAAAACTGTTTTTT. Its translation: CASSPSALAGEKLFF.

In its sample, this clone was seen a few times. The gene calls are TRBV13 and TRBJ2-2; 9 nucleotides agree with TRBD1. Germline V gene lookup returns CDR1 PRHDT and CDR2 FYEKMQ (reference sequence). V gave up 3 bases and J gave up 6 bases; unmatched junction bases: 2. The CDR3 runs 14 residues. The CDR3 DNA follows: TGTGCCAGCAGCTTCAGACAGGGGGCCGGGGAGCTGTTTTTT. Residues: CASSFRQGAGELFF.